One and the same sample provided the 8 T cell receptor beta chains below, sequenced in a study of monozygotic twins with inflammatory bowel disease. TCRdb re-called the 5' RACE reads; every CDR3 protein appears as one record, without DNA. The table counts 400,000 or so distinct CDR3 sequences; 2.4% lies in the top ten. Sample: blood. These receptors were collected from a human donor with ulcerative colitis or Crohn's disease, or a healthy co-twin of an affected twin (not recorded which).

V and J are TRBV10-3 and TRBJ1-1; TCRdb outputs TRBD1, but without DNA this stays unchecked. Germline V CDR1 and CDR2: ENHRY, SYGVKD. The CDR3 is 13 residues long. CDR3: CAIMGTANTEAFF.

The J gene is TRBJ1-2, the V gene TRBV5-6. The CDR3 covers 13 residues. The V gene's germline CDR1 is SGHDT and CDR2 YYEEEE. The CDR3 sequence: CASSFPLVNGYTF.

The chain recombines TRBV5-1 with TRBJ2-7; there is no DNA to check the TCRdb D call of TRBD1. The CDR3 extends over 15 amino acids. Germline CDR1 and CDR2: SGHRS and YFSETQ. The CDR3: CASSHEQENTYEQYF.

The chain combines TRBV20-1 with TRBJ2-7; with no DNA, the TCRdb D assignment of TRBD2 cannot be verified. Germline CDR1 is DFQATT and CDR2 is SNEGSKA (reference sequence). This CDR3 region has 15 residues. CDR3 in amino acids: CSAVNLRGGIYEQYF.

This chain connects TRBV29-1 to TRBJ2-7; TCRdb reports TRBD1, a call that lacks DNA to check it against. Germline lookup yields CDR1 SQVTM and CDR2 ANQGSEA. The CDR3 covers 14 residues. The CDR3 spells CSALYTGGAYEQYF.

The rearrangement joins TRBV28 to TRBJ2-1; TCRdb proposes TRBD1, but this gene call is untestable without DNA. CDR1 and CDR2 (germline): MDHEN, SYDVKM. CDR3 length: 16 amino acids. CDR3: CASSYLTGGARNEQFF.

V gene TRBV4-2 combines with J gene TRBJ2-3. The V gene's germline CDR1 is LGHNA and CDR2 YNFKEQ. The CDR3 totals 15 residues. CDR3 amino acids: CASSQVPISADTQYF.

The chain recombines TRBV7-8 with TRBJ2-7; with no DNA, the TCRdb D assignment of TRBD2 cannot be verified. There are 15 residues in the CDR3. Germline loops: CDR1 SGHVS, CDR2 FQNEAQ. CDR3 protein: CASSLATGTSYEQYF.